The table lists the clone carrying this TCR beta chain with a few counts. The CDR3 sequence is 16 residues long. From germline, CDR1 is SGHDN and CDR2 FVKESK. Trimming removed 0 bases at V and 0 bases at J, with 9 bases between. Authors' methods: Amplification of reference gene primers was used by the study to estimate nucleated cell counts. Produced via immunoSEQ multiplex PCR; TCRdb's table is partial and in-frame only. V and J calls and clone size are copied from that table; D and trimming were computed from the DNA. The sample consists of 200,000 to 300,000 clones, over 80% of them appearing once. The data are from a study of blood T cell repertoires in COVID-19. Overall study context: Researchers got acute and convalescent COVID-19 samples from the United States, Italy and Spain. PBMCs, B-cell-depleted T cells, or T cells were the source of the cDNA or gDNA that made up the material.

The sequence was obtained from an older woman with active or convalescent COVID-19. The genes are TRBV14 and TRBJ2-1; tentatively, D is TRBD2 (5 bases). The specimen was peripheral blood. Here the CDR3 reads CASSQEEDDSYNEQFF. The CDR3 region has the DNA TGTGCCAGCAGCCAAGAGGAGGACGACTCCTACAATGAGCAGTTCTTC.